This T cell receptor (beta chain) derives from a study of immune characterization of retroperitoneal liposarcoma. A single record per CDR3 protein comes from TCRdb applying MiXCR to the PCR reads. The table lists some 11,000 distinct CDR3 sequences, about 20% of them singletons. Trimming cost V 7 bases and J 4 bases; bases outside gene matches: 5. The CDR3 is made up of 13 amino acids. J is TRBJ2-3 and V is TRBV12-3 or TRBV12-4; 7 bases are a match to TRBD2. Sequencing used blood. This clonotype was obtained from a female donor with retroperitoneal liposarcoma. The CDR3 region has the DNA TGTGCCAGCACGCGCGGGAGTGCAGATACGCAGTATTTT. It codes for CASTRGSADTQYF.